This entry describes one T cell receptor (beta chain). As yet, its antigen is unknown. This sample stems from a study of cytomegalovirus exposure and HLA in healthy donors. There were likely unrecorded immune exposures, though donors were nominally healthy when sampled. Study outcomes and limitations: For most TCR sequences rarity was the rule, although some public TCRs occurred in many donors. Among the most significant clusters, several appeared linked to common viral pathogens in a later analysis.

The primer mix had 60 Vbeta and 13 Jbeta primers. The assay was immunoSEQ multiplex PCR, and TCRdb's table has in-frame clones only and misses some. The repertoire table contains about 140,000 clones. The source of this sequence is a woman younger than 30 in good health and CMV-seronegative. The sample consisted of PBMCs.

This chain's CDR3 is CASSRIGQGPNYGYTF. The CDR3 nucleotides are TGCGCCAGCAGCCGGATCGGACAGGGCCCTAACTATGGCTACACCTTC. The chain carries TRBV4-1 and TRBJ1-2, with 8 bases lining up with TRBD1. The CDR3 contains 16 residues. The V gene's germline CDR1 is MGHRA and CDR2 YSYEKL. The ends lost 4 bases at V and 0 bases at J; junction bases unmatched: 7.